These T cell receptor beta chains were read from a single sample in a study of blood T cell repertoires in COVID-19. Measured with immunoSEQ multiplex PCR; TCRdb has only the in-frame clones, and not every one. The table shows about 130,000 clones, with about four fifths occurring only once. The material sequenced was peripheral blood. Source of these receptors: a man between 40 and 49 years old with active or convalescent COVID-19. Each CDR3 is given with its conserved first and last residue. The D gene is left open where the match is weak. Where a row states a size, it is once, few, many or the class of an expanded clone; other rows omit it.

abundance	v_gene	j_gene	d_gene	CDR3nt	CDR3aa
-	TRBV2	TRBJ2-6	TRBD2	TGTGCCAGCACTCGATCCCTAGCGGGCGGGGCCAACGTCCTGACTTTC	CASTRSLAGGANVLTF
-	TRBV5-1	TRBJ1-1	-	TGCGCCAGCAGTTCCCTACTCGACACTGAAGCTTTCTTT	CASSSLLDTEAFF
-	TRBV6-5	TRBJ1-2	TRBD1	TGTGCCAGCAGTACCCCAGGGGGCGAGTTAATTGGCTACACCTTC	CASSTPGGELIGYTF
-	TRBV3-1/TRBV3-2	TRBJ1-2	-	TGTGCCAGCAGCCCTACCAGGACAGTTAACTATGGCTACACCTTC	CASSPTRTVNYGYTF
-	TRBV5-1	TRBJ1-1	-	TGCGCCAGCAGCTTGGATTGGGGGGGCACTGAAGCTTTCTTT	CASSLDWGGTEAFF
-	TRBV7-8	TRBJ1-1	-	TGTGCCAGCAGCTTAGAGCGGGACACTGAAGCTTTCTTT	CASSLERDTEAFF
-	TRBV5-4	TRBJ2-7	-	TGTGCCAGCAGCCGGCGGGGGCAAATCCCCTACGAGCAGTACTTC	CASSRRGQIPYEQYF
medium-sized	TRBV6-4	TRBJ2-2	TRBD1	TGTGCCAGCAGTGAGGGACAGGGGGACACCGGGGAGCTGTTTTTT	CASSEGQGDTGELFF
once	TRBV5-1	TRBJ2-3	-	TGCGCCAGCAGCTTGGTCTTCGCAGATACGCAGTATTTT	CASSLVFADTQYF
-	TRBV5-6	TRBJ1-2	-	TGTGCCAGCAGCTTGACCGGGAACAGTGACTATGGCTACACCTTC	CASSLTGNSDYGYTF
-	TRBV24-1	TRBJ2-6	TRBD2	TGTGCCACCAGTGACCCCGGGGGGGTTGGGGCCAACGTCCTGACTTTC	CATSDPGGVGANVLTF
-	TRBV20-1	TRBJ2-1	-	TGCAGTGCCCTTCAGTCCCAGGAGCAGTTCTTC	CSALQSQEQFF
-	TRBV24-1	TRBJ2-1	TRBD1	TGTGCCACCAGTGATTTTGGACAGGGTTTTGAAGAGGAGCAGTTCTTC	CATSDFGQGFEEEQFF
-	TRBV30	TRBJ2-7	-	TGTGCCTGGACCTGGGTGGAGAGTTACGAGCAGTACTTC	CAWTWVESYEQYF
-	TRBV7-9	TRBJ1-6	-	TGTGCCAGCAGCTTAGGTATACATACAAGTTCACCCCTCCACTTT	CASSLGIHTSSPLHF
-	TRBV4-3	TRBJ1-1	-	TGCGCCAGCAGCCAGTCTGAAGGGGTGGAAGCTTTCTTT	CASSQSEGVEAFF
-	TRBV6-1	TRBJ1-1	-	TGTGCCAGCAGTGAAGCGCTGGCTTACGTCAACACTGAAGCTTTCTTT	CASSEALAYVNTEAFF
-	TRBV30	TRBJ2-5	-	TGTGCCTGGAGTGACCCCGGGACTGCCAAAGAGACCCAGTACTTC	CAWSDPGTAKETQYF
once	TRBV5-8	TRBJ2-2	-	TGTGCCAGCAGCTTCCTCGCAAGGGACATCGGGGAGCTGTTTTTT	CASSFLARDIGELFF
-	TRBV2	TRBJ2-1	TRBD2	TGTGCCAGCATCCAAAGGGCTAGCGGGAGGGCCAATGAGCAGTTCTTC	CASIQRASGRANEQFF
once	TRBV19	TRBJ1-2	-	TGTGCCAGTAGTACACTGGGGGGGAATGGCTACACCTTC	CASSTLGGNGYTF
-	TRBV10-3	TRBJ2-5	-	TGTGCCATCAGTGGCTCGTGGGCCGAGACCCAGTACTTC	CAISGSWAETQYF
-	TRBV18	TRBJ1-2	TRBD1	TGTGCCAGCTCACCGCCCGGGACAGGGGGCGGCTACACCTTC	CASSPPGTGGGYTF
-	TRBV5-3	TRBJ1-3	TRBD1	TGTGCCAGAAGCGGCCGGGACAGGACGCACAGCACCATATATTTT	CARSGRDRTHSTIYF
-	TRBV24-1	TRBJ2-1	TRBD2	TGTGCCACCAGTGCCCTTAGCGGGGGCCAGGACAATGAGCAGTTCTTC	CATSALSGGQDNEQFF
-	TRBV3-1/TRBV3-2	TRBJ1-1	-	TGTGCCAGCAGCCAAGAGTATCTCGGGGGAGGTACTGAAGCTTTCTTT	CASSQEYLGGGTEAFF
-	TRBV5-6	TRBJ1-1	-	TGTGCCAGCAGCTTGGACAGGGTGACTGAAGCTTTCTTT	CASSLDRVTEAFF
-	TRBV27	TRBJ1-6	-	TGTGCCAGCAGTTTCCGTTATAATTCACCCCTCCACTTT	CASSFRYNSPLHF
-	TRBV9	TRBJ2-7	-	TGTGCCAGCAGCGTAGTTCCCAGCTCCTACGAGCAGTACTTC	CASSVVPSSYEQYF
-	TRBV15	TRBJ1-5	TRBD1	TGTGCCACCAGCACACAGGGGGCTCAGCCCCAGCATTTT	CATSTQGAQPQHF
-	TRBV27	TRBJ2-7	TRBD2	TGTGCCAGCAGTTTAAGGGACTATTCCTACGAGCAGTACTTC	CASSLRDYSYEQYF
-	TRBV19	TRBJ1-6	-	TGTGCCAGTAGGACCGAGGGACTGGAATCGCCCCTCCACTTT	CASRTEGLESPLHF
-	TRBV7-9	TRBJ2-2	-	TGTGCCAGCAGCCTCGTCTATGACAGTTCCGGGGAGCTGTTTTTT	CASSLVYDSSGELFF
few	TRBV28	TRBJ2-7	TRBD2	TGTGCCAGCAGGGGTGTGCGGGGGGGCCTATACGAGCAGTACTTC	CASRGVRGGLYEQYF
-	TRBV14	TRBJ2-7	TRBD2	TGTGCCAGCAGGGGAGCGGGACTGTTAGAGCAGTACTTC	CASRGAGLLEQYF
-	TRBV18	TRBJ1-3	-	TGTGCCAGCTCACCATGGCGGGGCACCATATATTTT	CASSPWRGTIYF
-	TRBV6-5	TRBJ1-1	TRBD1	TGTGCCAGCAGCAGCCGGGACAGGGGGCACACAGCTTTCTTT	CASSSRDRGHTAFF
-	TRBV29-1	TRBJ2-1	TRBD1	TGCAGCGTTTCACAGGGGGCCAGAGACAATGAGCAGTTCTTC	CSVSQGARDNEQFF
-	TRBV5-1	TRBJ1-1	-	TGCGCCAGCAGCACCCTCCAGGGGAGTAGCACTGAAGCTTTCTTT	CASSTLQGSSTEAFF
-	TRBV19	TRBJ1-5	TRBD1	TGTGCCAGTAGTATCCGACAGGGACCGGGCAATCAGCCCCAGCATTTT	CASSIRQGPGNQPQHF
-	TRBV28	TRBJ2-1	TRBD2	TGTGCCAGCAGTCCTAGCGGGGAGGGCGCGAATGAGCAGTTCTTC	CASSPSGEGANEQFF
few	TRBV11-2	TRBJ2-7	-	TGTGCCAGCAGCTTAGGTCCGGGGGTAGAGCAGTACTTC	CASSLGPGVEQYF
-	TRBV29-1	TRBJ2-1	TRBD2	TGCAGCGTTACCGGGACTAGCCCCTACAATGAGCAGTTCTTC	CSVTGTSPYNEQFF
-	TRBV5-6	TRBJ2-7	TRBD1	TGTGCCAGCAGCTTTTGGACAGGGACCACGGCCTACGAGCAGTACTTC	CASSFWTGTTAYEQYF
-	TRBV19	TRBJ1-5	-	TGTGCCAGTAGTACCCCAGGGGTCGGCAATCAGCCCCAGCATTTT	CASSTPGVGNQPQHF
-	TRBV5-4	TRBJ2-1	-	TGTGCCGGCGCTTCTGGGGGGGGCTCCCTATACAATGAGCAGTTCTTC	CAGASGGGSLYNEQFF
-	TRBV6-5	TRBJ1-4	TRBD1	TGTGCCAGCAACTTGGGACAGCGTGAAAAACTGTTTTTT	CASNLGQREKLFF
-	TRBV7-9	TRBJ2-7	-	TGTGCCGAGCATAAGGAGGAGGGCTCCTACGAGCAGTACTTC	CAEHKEEGSYEQYF
-	TRBV14	TRBJ1-3	-	TGTGCCAGCAGCCAAGATTTCAGCGGGACGGCTGGAAACACCATATATTTT	CASSQDFSGTAGNTIYF
once	TRBV30	TRBJ2-1	-	TGTGCCTGGAGTGTCCCTAGCCAGCTTCAATTCTTC	CAWSVPSQLQFF
-	TRBV3-1/TRBV3-2	TRBJ1-1	-	TGTGCCAGCAGCCTCATCGGCACTGAAGCTTTCTTT	CASSLIGTEAFF
-	TRBV28	TRBJ1-5	TRBD1	TGTGCCATTTCTGCCTGGGACAGCTTGTATAGCAATCAGCCCCAGCATTTT	CAISAWDSLYSNQPQHF
-	TRBV5-6	TRBJ2-5	-	TGTGCCAGCAGCTTTGGCAGTGCAGAGACCCAGTACTTC	CASSFGSAETQYF
-	TRBV19	TRBJ2-5	TRBD2	TGTGCCAGTACCACGACTAGCGGGGGGAGGGAGACCCAGTACTTC	CASTTTSGGRETQYF
-	TRBV4-2	TRBJ1-2	-	TGTGCCAGCAGCCAAGATGGGGGGGTTCCTCCTCCTAACTATGGCTACACCTTC	CASSQDGGVPPPNYGYTF
-	TRBV11-3	TRBJ1-2	-	TGTGCCAGCAGCTTAAGTTTCATGAGCTATGGCTACACCTTC	CASSLSFMSYGYTF
-	TRBV7-3	TRBJ1-1	-	TGTGCCAGCAGCTTAAATGGTTTAGTTAACACTGAAGCTTTCTTT	CASSLNGLVNTEAFF
-	TRBV5-4	TRBJ2-3	TRBD1	TGTGCCAGCAGCTATCGACAGGGGGTTCCATCGGATACGCAGTATTTT	CASSYRQGVPSDTQYF
-	TRBV13	TRBJ2-2	TRBD1	TGTGCCAGCAGCTTCTTAGGACAGGGAGCGAACACCGGGGAGCTGTTTTTT	CASSFLGQGANTGELFF
-	TRBV27	TRBJ1-6	TRBD1	TGTGCCAGCAGTCCGCGACAGGGGTCCGGTTCACCCCTCCACTTT	CASSPRQGSGSPLHF